Reported below is one T cell receptor beta chain. The table lists this clone with a count of one. It lacks a known antigen. Nothing much larger sits one base from this clone, and base qualities are not available. The CDR3 numbers 15 residues from cysteine through phenylalanine. The entry retains the CDR3 DNA only, 45 bases that are in frame from base 1. CDR1 and CDR2 were assigned from the germline V gene as SGHTA and FQGNSA. V lost 5 bases and J lost 1 base, and the count of bases not matched to a germline gene is 3. The library was built by means of the immunoSEQ multiplex PCR assay. TCRdb obtained this table from immuneACCESS and retained in-frame rearrangements with V and J assigned. These tables miss some clones; where compared with another copy, unresolved V genes account for less than half of the shortfall, and the remainder is unexplained. The sample table records 30,000 to 45,000 clones; just over 90% of these occur just once. The top ten clones comprise around 0.47% of the sample.

The record originates from a study of T cell changes during pregnancy in multiple sclerosis (dated by TCRdb to between 2018 and 2020). In terms of the full investigation: The study looked at changes in the T cell repertoire across pregnancy in women with multiple sclerosis.

The TCR sequence derives from a female donor with multiple sclerosis, enrolled in a pregnancy study. Material: CD4+ T cells from peripheral blood mononuclear cells, obtained after pregnancy. The chain was built from TRBV7-2 and TRBJ2-3, with 10 junctional bases fitting TRBD2. The CDR3 protein sequence reads: CASSRLAGRTDTQYF. The DNA sequence reads TGTGCCAGCAGCCGACTAGCGGGTCGCACAGATACGCAGTATTTT. Reference TRBV7-2 and TRBJ2-3 proteins supply the regions before and after the CDR3; the full variable domain is: GAGVSQSPSNKVTEKGKDVELRCDPISGHTALYWYRQSLGQGLEFLIYFQGNSAPDKSGLPSDRFSAERTGGSVSTLTIQRTQQEDSAVYLCASSRLAGRTDTQYFGPGTRLTVL.